The 8 T cell receptor beta chains listed next were all sequenced from one sample in a study of T cell repertoires in cytomegalovirus infection. TCRdb reanalysed the reads using MiXCR and keeps one entry per CDR3 protein. The data contain some 350,000 distinct CDR3 sequences, 15% to 20% of them seen just once; the ten biggest clones take up 7.5% to 9.5%. The sequenced material came from PBMCs. The receptors derive from a human donor in good health (CMV status not recorded). Some clones in this sample may be carry-over from other donors' samples.

In this sample, this clonotype turned up once. The chain employs TRBV6-6 and TRBJ2-1, with D possibly TRBD2 on 6 matching bases. Germline CDR1 MNHNY, CDR2 SVGAGI (reference sequence). Trimming took off 6 bases at V and 3 bases at J, with 12 bases between the two ends. The CDR3 covers 14 residues. In nucleotides, the CDR3 is TGTGCCAGCAGCGAGGCGGGGCTCTACAATGAGCAGTTCTTC. Translating gives CASSEAGLYNEQFF.

The chain combines TRBV5-6 with TRBJ1-2; D gene uncertain. This CDR3 contains 11 residues. V was trimmed by 0 bases and J by 14 bases, leaving 11 bases between them. Germline-derived CDR1 and CDR2 are SGHDT and YYEEEE. The CDR3, as DNA: TGTGCCAGCAGCTTGGAGGCAGGATGGACCTTC. Its protein is CASSLEAGWTF.

The rearrangement uses TRBV20-1 and TRBJ2-1; perhaps TRBD2 as D (6 bases). Trimming pared 3 bases from V and 4 bases from J, leaving 10 bases between. This CDR3 is 13 amino acids long. Per germline, CDR1 DFQATT and CDR2 SNEGSKA (reference sequence). CDR3 sequence (DNA): TGCAGTGCTAGGGTTAGCGGATACAATGAGCAGTTCTTC. Amino acids: CSARVSGYNEQFF.

The chain couples TRBV27 to TRBJ1-6, with TRBD1 matching 9 bases. Germline CDR1 and CDR2: MNHEY and SMNVEV (reference sequence). This CDR3 spans 14 amino acids. Germline trimming cut 7 bases from V and 10 bases from J; bases unmatched to any gene: 8. The CDR3 protein is CASTLGQGRSPLHF. DNA for the CDR3: TGTGCCAGCACCTTGGGACAGGGACGGTCACCCCTCCACTTT.

This clonotype has a handful of counts. V gene TRBV7-2 combines with J gene TRBJ1-4, with 8 bases identical to TRBD1. With V trimmed by 5 bases and J by 7 bases, 9 bases remained unmatched. Germline V CDR1 and CDR2: SGHTA, FQGNSA. The CDR3 is 15 amino acids. CDR3 region: CASSAYRGAGEKLFF. CDR3 nucleotides: TGTGCCAGCAGCGCCTACAGGGGGGCGGGTGAAAAACTGTTTTTT.

This clonotype occurred many times. The rearrangement uses TRBV19 and TRBJ1-1; no definite D call. The CDR3 loop spans 14 amino acids. The germline V and J ends were trimmed by 7 bases and 4 bases, with 16 bases remaining between them. CDR1 LNHDA and CDR2 SQIVND come from the germline V gene (reference sequence). The chain's CDR3 is CASIVRGIGTEAFF. CDR3 nucleotides: TGTGCCAGTATAGTCCGGGGTATCGGCACTGAAGCTTTCTTT.

This clonotype was seen repeatedly, ten times or more. The CDR3 DNA reads TGTGCCAGCAGCTCAAGGACTAGCGGGGGGGGAGATACGCAGTATTTT. It yields the protein CASSSRTSGGGDTQYF. The V gene is TRBV7-8, the J gene TRBJ2-3; 15 bases are shared with TRBD2. This CDR3 has 16 amino acids. Trimming cost V 4 bases and J 5 bases; bases outside gene matches: 4. Germline V gene lookup returns CDR1 SGHVS and CDR2 FQNEAQ.

The sample holds many counts of this clonotype. The V gene is TRBV6-2 or TRBV6-3, the J gene TRBJ2-4, with D unclear. This CDR3 contains 14 residues. Trimming took 4 bases from V and 0 from J, leaving 7 bases between them. Germline CDR1 is MNHEY and CDR2 is SVGEGT. The CDR3 spells CASSFRAAKNIQYF. CDR3 DNA: TGTGCCAGCAGTTTCCGGGCAGCCAAAAACATTCAGTACTTC.